The T cell receptor (beta chain) under discussion was sequenced for a study of cytomegalovirus exposure and HLA in healthy donors. General observations from the study: For most TCR sequences rarity was the rule, although some public TCRs occurred in many donors. Reportedly, diagnosis of cytomegalovirus status by the classifier showed high specificity and sensitivity.

Germline V gene lookup returns CDR1 MNHNS and CDR2 SASEGT. The CDR3 has 15 amino acids. Trimming removed 9 bases from V and 4 bases from J, with 19 bases in between. PCR involved 60 Vbeta and 13 Jbeta primers. TCRdb's copy holds only in-frame clones and misses some; the assay was immunoSEQ multiplex PCR. Among more than 95,000 clones listed, 50% to 70% were seen once. In regard to this clone: Its target is unknown.

Each of the donors was a healthy bone marrow donor. Although they were nominally healthy when sampled, donors likely had unrecorded immune exposures. This chain joins TRBV6-1 and TRBJ1-5; weak D call: TRBD1 (5 bases). The clonotype originates from a woman in her thirties or forties in good health and CMV-seropositive. Source material: PBMCs. The CDR3, as DNA: TGTGCCAGTTTTGTGGGGGGTCCGGGGAATCAGCCCCAGCATTTT. It is translated as CASFVGGPGNQPQHF.